The T cell receptor beta chain under discussion was sequenced for a study of blood T cells in healthy people across ages. The CDR3 totals 15 residues. The germline V gene encodes CDR1 SGDLS and CDR2 YYNGEE. V was trimmed by 4 bases and J by 4 bases, leaving 15 bases between them. Findings of the study overall: Naive T cell percentage strongly correlated with TCR beta diversity.

This clonotype has only a few counts. Its cognate antigen is unknown. Combining a sample-barcoded 5' primer with a J-beta primer mix, a second PCR ran for roughly 7 to 12 cycles. Every cDNA molecule bore a tag from a template-switch adaptor containing 12 random nucleotides. A single record per CDR3 protein comes from TCRdb applying MiXCR to the 5' RACE reads. The table has some 930,000 distinct CDR3 sequences, about 29% seen once. Total RNA was isolated from each sample in quantities of at least 5 micrograms. The same sample was also used in a study of T cells of mothers and their children.

J is TRBJ1-5 and V is TRBV9; TRBD1 might be the D (6 bases). Sequenced material: blood. The source is a woman in her thirties or forties in good health. CDR3 nucleotide sequence: TGTGCCAGCAGCTCCCTATCAGGGGAAAATCAGCCCCAGCATTTT. Translated, it gives CASSSLSGENQPQHF.